Included here is one TCR beta chain sequence, with context. As yet, its antigen is unknown. Reverse transcribed after extraction, RNA yielded cDNA as the sequencing template. Clones were sequenced by immunoSEQ multiplex PCR, and TCRdb holds only the in-frame ones, with some missing. The data hold around 120,000 clones, with 40% to 55% observed a single time. This specimen comes from a study of CD8+ T cells in alopecia areata. Notes on the study in general: Affected scalp, especially in alopecia totalis/universalis, had a higher clonality than normal scalp did. Patients shared TCRs less clearly than mice did, possibly for HLA-related reasons.

V dropped 4 bases and J dropped 10 bases, with 14 bases sitting between them. Germline V lookup: CDR1 GTSNPN, CDR2 SVGIG (reference sequence). The CDR3 is 13 residues long. The receptor was isolated from a human donor with alopecia areata. The source material was NKG2D-low CD8+ T cells sorted from blood. The chain has TRBV30 and TRBJ1-6; D might be TRBD1 (5 bases). CDR3 region: CAWIPPGGSPLHF. The CDR3 region has the DNA TGTGCCTGGATCCCGCCTGGGGGATCACCCCTCCACTTT.